This TCR beta chain originates from a study of shared clonotypes between healthy human individuals. In the study overall: Contributing individuals were two females and three males aged 18 to 49. Researchers assigned three CD4 naive, three CD4 memory, two CD8 naive and one CD8 memory plate to each donor. General study findings and limits: For sorted subsets, rarefaction showed incomplete sequencing despite large depth.

Study processing details: Filtering differed for immunoSEQ, which gave only junction sequences without quality scores. Sequenced by immunoSEQ multiplex PCR; TCRdb stores in-frame clones only, minus some. From that table come the V and J calls and clone size; the DNA was used to work out D and trimming. The data contain over 800,000 clones, almost 95% of them singletons. The V gene's germline CDR1 is SGHNT and CDR2 YENEEA. V dropped 1 base and J dropped 10; count of bases not matched to a gene: 10. This CDR3 spans 15 amino acids. Terminally differentiated effector memory CD45RA+ cells were excluded from the naive CD8 cells, which were CD45RO-negative and positively selected for CCR7. Worth noting for this clone: Its specificity is unknown.

The sample consisted of naive CD8+ T cells sorted from blood. The chain joins TRBV11-3 to TRBJ2-1; 7 bases align to TRBD2. The receptor was derived from a man aged 25 to 40 in good health. The CDR3 nucleotides are TGTGCCAGCAGCTTAGTTGGACTAGTGGAGGGGGAGCAGTTCTTC. Protein product: CASSLVGLVEGEQFF.